One and the same sample provided the 17 T cell receptor beta chains below, sequenced in a study of T and B cells in COVID-19 patients. TRB rearrangements were amplified by multiplex PCR with BIOMED2 TRB-A/B primers. TCRdb re-derived calls from the multiplex PCR reads in MiXCR, one entry per CDR3 protein. The table includes several thousand distinct CDR3 sequences, 26% detected once. TRB was amplified from about 250-500 ng of blood genomic DNA. Sequenced input: blood. The receptors were sampled from a human donor with active COVID-19.

In this sample, this clonotype turned up a few times. The chain employs TRBV6-1 and TRBJ2-7; 11 nucleotides align to TRBD2. The germline gives CDR1 MNHNS, CDR2 SASEGT. The CDR3 spans 16 residues. Trimming at V came to 3 bases and at J to 3 bases, leaving 7 bases not matched to a gene. The CDR3 region is CASSDTSGGPLYEQYF. The CDR3 bases are TGTGCCAGCAGTGATACTAGCGGGGGCCCCCTCTACGAGCAGTACTTC.

In its sample, this clonotype was seen a few times. This sequence joins TRBV6-2 or TRBV6-3 and TRBJ2-5; D tentatively reads TRBD1 or TRBD2 (5 bases each). This CDR3 is 13 amino acids long. Trimming pared 7 bases from V and 0 bases from J, leaving 9 bases between. Germline CDR1 MNHEY, CDR2 SVGEGT. The CDR3 region has the DNA TGTGCCAGCAACACGGGACACCAAGAGACCCAGTACTTC. Protein sequence: CASNTGHQETQYF.

The V gene is TRBV11-1, the J gene TRBJ1-1, with a weak D call TRBD1 (6 bases). CDR3 length equals 14 residues. Trimming took off 5 bases at V and 5 bases at J, with 15 bases between the two ends. Per germline, CDR1 SGHAT and CDR2 FQDESV (reference sequence). For the CDR3, the DNA is TGTGCCAGCAGCCCTAATCTAGGGGGAACTGAAGCTTTCTTT. Its translation is CASSPNLGGTEAFF. Drawing the rest from reference TRBV11-1 and TRBJ1-1, the complete variable domain is EAEVAQSPRYKITEKSQAVAFWCDPISGHATLYWYRQILGQGPELLVQFQDESVVDDSQLPKDRFSAERLKGVDSTLKIQPAELGDSAMYLCASSPNLGGTEAFFGQGTRLTVV.

The V and J genes are TRBV6-2 or TRBV6-3 and TRBJ1-1, with 8 bases lining up with TRBD1. Germline values: CDR1 MNHEY, CDR2 SVGEGT. There are 15 residues in the CDR3. V lost 0 bases to trimming and J lost 4 bases; unmatched junction nucleotides: 4. CDR3 region: CASSYSLDRGTEAFF. CDR3 bases: TGTGCCAGCAGTTACTCACTCGACAGGGGCACTGAAGCTTTCTTT.

This chain uses TRBV4-2 with TRBJ2-6; D could derive from TRBD1 or TRBD2 (6 bases each). Germline V gene sequence: CDR1 LGHNA, CDR2 YNFKEQ. The CDR3 extends over 19 amino acids. The V gene lost 0 bases and the J gene lost 0 bases, with 15 bases spanning the gap. CDR3 DNA: TGTGCCAGCAGCCAAGATAGGACCGGAGGGGGCTCTGGGGCCAACGTCCTGACTTTC. This sequence encodes CASSQDRTGGGSGANVLTF.

This clonotype came up once. The J gene is TRBJ2-1, the V gene TRBV19, with 10 bases matching TRBD1. The germline gives CDR1 LNHDA, CDR2 SQIVND (reference sequence). The CDR3 runs to 15 residues. Trimming cost V 5 bases and J 8 bases; bases outside gene matches: 9. DNA for the CDR3: TGTGCCAGTAGTCCACCGGGACAGGGGATTCATGAGCAGTTCTTC. Translating gives CASSPPGQGIHEQFF.

The chain uses TRBV5-1 and TRBJ2-1; 16 nucleotides agree with TRBD2. The length of the CDR3 is 18 residues. Per germline, CDR1 SGHRS and CDR2 YFSETQ. Losses at the gene ends were 3 bases for V and 9 bases for J; bases not matched to a gene: 12. The CDR3 DNA reads as TGCGCCAGCAGCTCGGGACTAGCGGGAGGGCCGCTGTTGGTTGAGCAGTTCTTC. Protein sequence: CASSSGLAGGPLLVEQFF.

By share of the sample, this clonotype is medium-sized. The chain combines TRBV19 with TRBJ2-5; 8 nucleotides line up with TRBD1. This CDR3 is 15 amino acids long. The V and J ends lost 5 bases and 6 bases, in that order; junction bases with no gene match: 11. Germline values: CDR1 LNHDA, CDR2 SQIVND (reference sequence). The CDR3 reads CASSPPGQAMKTQYF. The DNA for the CDR3 is TGTGCCAGTAGTCCACCGGGACAGGCCATGAAGACCCAGTACTTC.

By share of the sample, this clonotype is medium-sized. V is TRBV27 and J is TRBJ2-2; perhaps TRBD2 as D (7 bases). The CDR3 is 15 residues long. Trimming left V 2 bases short and J 4 bases short, with 11 bases between. The germline CDR1 and CDR2 sequences are MNHEY and SMNVEV (reference sequence). In DNA, the CDR3 is TGTGCCAGCAGTTTAGGCGGGGGCCCCACCGGGGAGCTGTTTTTT. This sequence encodes CASSLGGGPTGELFF.

J is TRBJ2-3 and V is TRBV12-3 or TRBV12-4; D not certain. The CDR3 runs to 14 residues. Deletions cut 0 bases from V and 3 bases from J, with 7 bases between. The CDR3 sequence is CASSLAGKTDTQYF. The DNA of the CDR3 is TGTGCCAGCAGTTTAGCGGGAAAAACAGATACGCAGTATTTT.

This clonotype was detected only a few times. The rearrangement links TRBV13 to TRBJ1-3; D gene uncertain. CDR3 length equals 14 residues. Trimming removed 5 bases from V and 4 bases from J, with 12 bases in between. Germline V CDR1 and CDR2: PRHDT, FYEKMQ (reference sequence). In DNA form, the CDR3 reads TGTGCCAGCAGCCAAGAATCGGGAGGAAACACCATATATTTT. Amino acids: CASSQESGGNTIYF.

V is TRBV11-2 and J is TRBJ2-3; D call uncertain. Germline V gives CDR1 SGHAT, CDR2 FQNNGV. There are 14 residues in the CDR3. Between the trimmed V and J ends, which lost 3 bases and 5 bases, there was a span of 12 bases. CDR3 region: CASSFRSRGDTQYF. In DNA form, the CDR3 reads TGTGCCAGCAGCTTTAGGTCTAGAGGAGATACGCAGTATTTT.

The table lists this clonotype with a few counts. The chain recombines TRBV5-4 with TRBJ1-3; D gene ambiguous. CDR1 and CDR2 (germline): SGHNT, YYREEE (reference sequence). Deletions cut 0 bases from V and 6 bases from J, with 10 bases between. The CDR3 loop spans 14 amino acids. The CDR3 loop is CASSLEGRENTIYF. The DNA for the CDR3 is TGTGCCAGCAGCTTGGAGGGTAGGGAAAACACCATATATTTT.

The chain links TRBV7-2 to TRBJ1-6; D may be TRBD1 (5 bases). V was trimmed by 10 bases and J by 2 bases, leaving 18 bases between them. The CDR3 loop spans 16 amino acids. Germline V gives CDR1 SGHTA, CDR2 FQGNSA. CDR3 residues: CATHGGTGAYNSPLHF. CDR3 in DNA: TGTGCCACCCACGGGGGGACGGGGGCCTATAATTCACCCCTCCACTTT. The complete variable domain, with remaining parts taken from reference TRBV7-2 and TRBJ1-6, reads GAGVSQSPSNKVTEKGKDVELRCDPISGHTALYWYRQSLGQGLEFLIYFQGNSAPDKSGLPSDRFSAERTGGSVSTLTIQRTQQEDSAVYLCATHGGTGAYNSPLHFGNGTRLTVT.

This clonotype was counted a few times. The V gene is TRBV12-3 or TRBV12-4, the J gene TRBJ1-1; D remains ambiguous. Trimming cost V 6 bases and J 5 bases, with 13 bases left between them. CDR3 length: 13 amino acids. In DNA form, the CDR3 reads TGTGCCAGCAGCCTACCAGGAGAGACTGAAGCTTTCTTT. This translates into CASSLPGETEAFF.

This clonotype was seen ten or more times. The chain uses TRBV19 and TRBJ2-7, with D perhaps TRBD2 (6 bases). Germline CDR1 LNHDA, CDR2 SQIVND (reference sequence). Trimming took 5 bases from V and 0 from J, leaving 17 bases between them. The CDR3 covers 16 residues. The CDR3 is CASSPRLAGNSYEQYF. The CDR3 DNA reads TGTGCCAGTAGTCCCAGGTTGGCGGGGAACTCCTACGAGCAGTACTTC.

This clonotype was recorded a few times. The genes are TRBV7-6 and TRBJ1-3, with no clear D. Trimming pared 5 bases from V and 8 bases from J, leaving 16 bases between. Germline CDR1 reads SGHVS; CDR2 reads FNYEAQ. CDR3 length: 14 amino acids. Here the CDR3 DNA reads TGTGCCAGCAGCCTATTACTCAACGCGGACACCATATATTTT. This gives the protein CASSLLLNADTIYF.